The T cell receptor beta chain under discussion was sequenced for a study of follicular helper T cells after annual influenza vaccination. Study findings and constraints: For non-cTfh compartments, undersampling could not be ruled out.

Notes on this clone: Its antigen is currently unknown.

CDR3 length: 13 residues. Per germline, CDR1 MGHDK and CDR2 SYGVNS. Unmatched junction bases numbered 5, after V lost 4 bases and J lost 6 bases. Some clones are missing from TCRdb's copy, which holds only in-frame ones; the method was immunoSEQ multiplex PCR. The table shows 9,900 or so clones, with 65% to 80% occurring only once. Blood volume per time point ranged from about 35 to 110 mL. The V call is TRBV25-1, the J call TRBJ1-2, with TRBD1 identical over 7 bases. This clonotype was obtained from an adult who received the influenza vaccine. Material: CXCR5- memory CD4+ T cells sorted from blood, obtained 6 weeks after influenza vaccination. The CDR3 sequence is CASSVAGGDGYTF. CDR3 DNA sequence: TGTGCCAGCAGTGTGGCAGGGGGGGATGGCTACACCTTC.